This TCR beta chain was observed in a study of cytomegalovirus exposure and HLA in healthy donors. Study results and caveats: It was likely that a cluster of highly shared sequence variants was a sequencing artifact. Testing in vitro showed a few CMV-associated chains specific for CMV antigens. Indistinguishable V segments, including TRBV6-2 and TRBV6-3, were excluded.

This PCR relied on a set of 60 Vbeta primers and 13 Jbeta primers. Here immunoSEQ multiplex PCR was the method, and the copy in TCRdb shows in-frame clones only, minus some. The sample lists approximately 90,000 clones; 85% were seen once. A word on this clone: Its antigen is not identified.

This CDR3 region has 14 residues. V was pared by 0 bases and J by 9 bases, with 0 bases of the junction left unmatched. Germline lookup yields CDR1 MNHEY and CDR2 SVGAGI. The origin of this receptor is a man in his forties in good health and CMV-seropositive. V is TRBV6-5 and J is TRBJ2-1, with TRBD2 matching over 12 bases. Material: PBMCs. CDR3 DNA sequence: TGTGCCAGCAGTTACTCGGGACTAGCGGGTGAGCAGTTCTTC. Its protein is CASSYSGLAGEQFF.